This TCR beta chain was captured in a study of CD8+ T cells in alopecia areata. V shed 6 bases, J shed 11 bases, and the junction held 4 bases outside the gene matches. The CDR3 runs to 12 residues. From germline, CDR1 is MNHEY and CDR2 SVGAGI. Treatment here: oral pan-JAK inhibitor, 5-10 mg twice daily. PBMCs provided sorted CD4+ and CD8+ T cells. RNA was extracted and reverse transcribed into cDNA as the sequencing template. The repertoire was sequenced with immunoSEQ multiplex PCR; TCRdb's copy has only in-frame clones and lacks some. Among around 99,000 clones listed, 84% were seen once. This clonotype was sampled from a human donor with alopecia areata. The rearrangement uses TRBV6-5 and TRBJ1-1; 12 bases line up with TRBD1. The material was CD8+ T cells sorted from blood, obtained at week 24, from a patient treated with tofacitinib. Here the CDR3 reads CASRGQGAKAFF. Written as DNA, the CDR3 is TGTGCCAGCAGGGGACAGGGGGCAAAGGCTTTCTTT.